The rows below give T cell receptor beta chains drawn from one sample of a study of T cells in localized non-small cell lung cancer. Measured with immunoSEQ multiplex PCR; TCRdb has only the in-frame clones, and not every one. The table has 20,000 to 30,000 clones, 80% to 90% seen once. The sequencing here drew on peripheral blood, taken before any cancer treatment. Source of these receptors: a female donor older than 55 with stage I lung adenocarcinoma. Both conserved end residues are part of each CDR3. A D gene is named only where the DNA matches it firmly. Size values are once, few and many counts, or a class for expanded clones, and some rows have none.

>few|TRBD1|TRBV5-4|TRBJ1-3
TGTGCCAGCAGCCCGTACAGGGGACCTGGAAACACCATATATTTT
CASSPYRGPGNTIYF
>.|.|TRBV6-5|TRBJ2-7
TGTGCCAGCAGTTACTCGAAAGTCTACGAGCAGTACTTC
CASSYSKVYEQYF
>.|.|TRBV6-5|TRBJ2-3
TGTGCCAGCAGGAGCCCGGGGCTCACAGATACGCAGTATTTT
CASRSPGLTDTQYF
>.|.|TRBV6-5|TRBJ1-1
TGTGCCAGCAGTTACTCGAAACAGGAGGGAAGCACTGAAGCTTTCTTT
CASSYSKQEGSTEAFF
>.|.|TRBV6-5|TRBJ2-5
TGTGCCAGCAGTTACTCCCAGCCGGGGACCCAGTACTTC
CASSYSQPGTQYF
>.|.|TRBV9|TRBJ1-1
TGTGCCAGCAGCCTCTTTGGGGGGCCGAACACTGAAGCTTTCTTT
CASSLFGGPNTEAFF
>.|TRBD2|TRBV7-3|TRBJ2-1
TGTGCCAGCAGTTTAAGCGGGATTGACAACAATGAGCAGTTCTTC
CASSLSGIDNNEQFF
>.|.|TRBV2|TRBJ1-6
TGTGCCAGCAGCCTCTCGCGGAAGAAAAGCTCCTATAATTCACCCCTCCACTTT
CASSLSRKKSSYNSPLHF
>.|.|TRBV18|TRBJ2-7
TGTGCCAGCTCCCTTCCAGAGGAGCAGTACTTC
CASSLPEEQYF
>few|.|TRBV19|TRBJ1-1
TGTGCCAGTAGTATGAACTCCAGGGTCCGGACTGAAGCTTTCTTT
CASSMNSRVRTEAFF
>.|.|TRBV5-1|TRBJ1-5
TGCGCCAGCAGCTTGGAGGGTACCGGGGCCCAGCATTTT
CASSLEGTGAQHF
>once|.|TRBV11-2|TRBJ2-5
TGTGCCAGCAGCTCCTTCCGTAGCAACAGGAATCAAGAGACCCAGTACTTC
CASSSFRSNRNQETQYF
>.|.|TRBV10-3|TRBJ1-6
TGTGCCATCACGAAGGATTATAATTCACCCCTCCACTTT
CAITKDYNSPLHF
>.|.|TRBV10-2|TRBJ1-2
TGCGCCAGCAGTGGGCAGGGTAATAACTATGGCTACACCTTC
CASSGQGNNYGYTF
>.|.|TRBV5-4|TRBJ2-7
TGTGCCAGCAGCGGAAGGACGACTCCCTACGAGCAGTACTTC
CASSGRTTPYEQYF
>.|TRBD1|TRBV11-2|TRBJ2-7
TGTGCCAGCAGCTTAAGCGACAGGGCCCCCTACGAGCAGTACTTC
CASSLSDRAPYEQYF
>once|.|TRBV7-9|TRBJ2-7
TGTGCCAGCAGCTTAGCTCTGGGGTCTGACTCCTACGAGCAGTACTTC
CASSLALGSDSYEQYF
>once|.|TRBV5-6|TRBJ2-7
TGTGCCAGCAGCAGAACCATGGCGGGATACGAGCAGTACTTC
CASSRTMAGYEQYF
>.|TRBD1|TRBV6-1|TRBJ1-6
TGTGCCAGCACTTTGGGACAGTCAAATTCACCCCTCCACTTT
CASTLGQSNSPLHF
>.|.|TRBV15|TRBJ1-3
TGTGCCACCAGCAGAGATCATGGTATTGAAAACACCATATATTTT
CATSRDHGIENTIYF